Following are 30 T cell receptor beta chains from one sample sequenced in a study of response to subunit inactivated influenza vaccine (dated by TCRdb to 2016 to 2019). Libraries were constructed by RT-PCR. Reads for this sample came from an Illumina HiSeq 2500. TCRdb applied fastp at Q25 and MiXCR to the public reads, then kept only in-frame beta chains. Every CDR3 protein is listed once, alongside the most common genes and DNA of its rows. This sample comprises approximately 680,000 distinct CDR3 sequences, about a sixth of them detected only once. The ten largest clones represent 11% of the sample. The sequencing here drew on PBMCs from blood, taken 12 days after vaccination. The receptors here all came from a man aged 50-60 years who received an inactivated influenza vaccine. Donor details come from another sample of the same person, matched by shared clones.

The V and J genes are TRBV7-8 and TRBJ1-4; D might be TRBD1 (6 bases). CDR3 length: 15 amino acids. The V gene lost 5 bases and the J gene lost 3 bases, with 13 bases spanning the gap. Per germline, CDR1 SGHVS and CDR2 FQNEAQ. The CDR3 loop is CASSHYRAPNEKLFF. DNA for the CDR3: TGTGCCAGCAGCCATTACAGGGCCCCTAATGAAAAACTGTTTTTT. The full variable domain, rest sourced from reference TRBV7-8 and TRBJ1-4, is GAGVSQSPRYKVAKRGQDVALRCDPISGHVSLFWYQQALGQGPEFLTYFQNEAQLDKSGLPSDRFFAERPEGSVSTLKIQRTQQEDSAVYLCASSHYRAPNEKLFFGSGTQLSVL.

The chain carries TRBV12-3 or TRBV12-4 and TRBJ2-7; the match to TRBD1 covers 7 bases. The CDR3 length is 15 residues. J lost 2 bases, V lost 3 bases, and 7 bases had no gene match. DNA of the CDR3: TGTGCCAGCAGTTTCGGTGAGGGGGCCACCTACGAGCAGTACTTC. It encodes CASSFGEGATYEQYF.

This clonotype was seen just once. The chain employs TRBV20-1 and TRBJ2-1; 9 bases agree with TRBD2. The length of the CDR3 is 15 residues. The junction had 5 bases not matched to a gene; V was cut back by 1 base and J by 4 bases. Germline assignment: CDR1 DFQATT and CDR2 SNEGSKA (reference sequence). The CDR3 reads CSARVREGRYNEQFF. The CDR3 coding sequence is TGCAGTGCTAGAGTGCGGGAGGGCCGATACAATGAGCAGTTCTTC.

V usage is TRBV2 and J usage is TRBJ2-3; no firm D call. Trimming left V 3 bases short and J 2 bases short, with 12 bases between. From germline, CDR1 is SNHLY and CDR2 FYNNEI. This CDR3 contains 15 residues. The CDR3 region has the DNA TGTGCCAGCAGTGATTCAGCCCGAAACACAGATACGCAGTATTTT. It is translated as CASSDSARNTDTQYF.

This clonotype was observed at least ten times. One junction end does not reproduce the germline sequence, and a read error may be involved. The CDR3 coding sequence is TGTGCCAGCAGCTTAGTGGGAGGGTCCACAGATACGCAGTATTTT. Protein product: CASSLVGGSTDTQYF. The chain joins TRBV5-1 to TRBJ2-3; 7 nucleotides agree with TRBD2. The CDR3 is 15 residues long. CDR1 SGHRS and CDR2 YFSETQ come from the germline V gene.

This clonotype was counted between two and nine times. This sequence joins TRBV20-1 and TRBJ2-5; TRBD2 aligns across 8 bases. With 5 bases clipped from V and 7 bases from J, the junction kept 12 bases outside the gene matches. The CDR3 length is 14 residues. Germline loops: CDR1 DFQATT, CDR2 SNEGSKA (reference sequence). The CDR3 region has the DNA TGCAGTGCTGTGAGCGGGGGCCAAGAACGGACCCAGTACTTC. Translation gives CSAVSGGQERTQYF.

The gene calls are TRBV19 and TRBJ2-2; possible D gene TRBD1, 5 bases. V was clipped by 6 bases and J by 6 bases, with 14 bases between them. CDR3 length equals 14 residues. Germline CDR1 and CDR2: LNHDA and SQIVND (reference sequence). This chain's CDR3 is CASRSSGFAGELFF. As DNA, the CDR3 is TGTGCCAGTAGGAGCTCAGGGTTTGCCGGGGAGCTGTTTTTT.

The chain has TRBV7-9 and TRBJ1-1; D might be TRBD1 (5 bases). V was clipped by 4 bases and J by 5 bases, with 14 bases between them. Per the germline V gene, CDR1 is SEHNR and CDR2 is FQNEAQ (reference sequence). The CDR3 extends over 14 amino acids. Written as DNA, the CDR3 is TGTGCCAGCAGCTCAGGGAGGGTAATAACTGAAGCTTTCTTT. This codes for CASSSGRVITEAFF.

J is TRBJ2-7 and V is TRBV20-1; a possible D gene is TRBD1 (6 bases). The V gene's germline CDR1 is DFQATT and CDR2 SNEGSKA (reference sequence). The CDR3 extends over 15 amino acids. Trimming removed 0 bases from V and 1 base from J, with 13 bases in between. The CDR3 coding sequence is TGCAGTGCTAGAGACGTGTGGGGGCCTTCCTACGAGCAGTACTTC. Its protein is CSARDVWGPSYEQYF.

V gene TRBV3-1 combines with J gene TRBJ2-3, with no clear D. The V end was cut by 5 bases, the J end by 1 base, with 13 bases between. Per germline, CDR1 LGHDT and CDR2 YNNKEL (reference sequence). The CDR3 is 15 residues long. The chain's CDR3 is CASSARWARTDTQYF. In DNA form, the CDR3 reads TGTGCCAGCAGCGCACGGTGGGCCCGCACAGATACGCAGTATTTT.

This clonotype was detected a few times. CDR3 in amino acids: CASSFRGENEQFF. The CDR3, as DNA: TGTGCCAGCAGTTTTCGGGGCGAGAATGAGCAGTTCTTC. The J gene is TRBJ2-1, the V gene TRBV6-5; D possibly uses TRBD1 or TRBD2 (5 bases each). Trimming stripped 4 bases from V and 7 bases from J, with 11 bases between. The CDR3 extends over 13 amino acids. Germline-derived CDR1 and CDR2 are MNHEY and SVGAGI.

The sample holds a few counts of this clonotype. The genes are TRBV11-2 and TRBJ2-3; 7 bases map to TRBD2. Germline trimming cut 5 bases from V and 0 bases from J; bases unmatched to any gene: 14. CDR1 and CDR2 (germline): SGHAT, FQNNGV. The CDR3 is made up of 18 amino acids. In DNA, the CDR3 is TGTGCCAGCAGCCTTAACCCCCCTAGCGGACTGAGCACAGATACGCAGTATTTT. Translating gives CASSLNPPSGLSTDTQYF.

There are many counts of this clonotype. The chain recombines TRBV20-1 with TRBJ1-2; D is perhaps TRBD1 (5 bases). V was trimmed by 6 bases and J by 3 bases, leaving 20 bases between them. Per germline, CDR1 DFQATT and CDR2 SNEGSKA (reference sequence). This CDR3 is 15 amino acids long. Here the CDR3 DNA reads TGCAGTGCAACCATCGTGAGACAGAGGTACTATGGCTACACCTTC. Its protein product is CSATIVRQRYYGYTF.

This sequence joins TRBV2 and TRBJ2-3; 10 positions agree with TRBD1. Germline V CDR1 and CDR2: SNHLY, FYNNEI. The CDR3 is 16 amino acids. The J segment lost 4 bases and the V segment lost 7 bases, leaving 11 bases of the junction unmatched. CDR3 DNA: TGTGCCAGCAACCTCCGGGACAGGGGAACATCAGATACGCAGTATTTT. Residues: CASNLRDRGTSDTQYF.

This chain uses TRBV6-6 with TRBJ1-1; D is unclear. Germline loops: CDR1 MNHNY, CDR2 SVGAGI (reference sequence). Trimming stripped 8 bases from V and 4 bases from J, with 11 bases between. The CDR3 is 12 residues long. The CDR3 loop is CASRGPSTEAFF. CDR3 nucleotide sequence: TGTGCCAGCCGGGGTCCTAGCACTGAAGCTTTCTTT.

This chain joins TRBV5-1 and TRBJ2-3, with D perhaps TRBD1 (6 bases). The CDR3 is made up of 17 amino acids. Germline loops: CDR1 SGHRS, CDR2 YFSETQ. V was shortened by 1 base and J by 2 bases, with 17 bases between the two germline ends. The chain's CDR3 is CASSLSIAAGDTDTQYF. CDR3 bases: TGCGCCAGCAGCTTGTCCATCGCGGCAGGGGACACAGATACGCAGTATTTT.

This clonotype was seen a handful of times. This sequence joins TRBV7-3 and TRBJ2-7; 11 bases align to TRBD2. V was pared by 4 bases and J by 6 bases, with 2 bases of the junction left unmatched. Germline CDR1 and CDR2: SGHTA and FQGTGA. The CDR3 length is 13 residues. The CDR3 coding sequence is TGTGCCAGCAGCTCCGGGACTAGCGGCGAGCAGTACTTC. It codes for CASSSGTSGEQYF.

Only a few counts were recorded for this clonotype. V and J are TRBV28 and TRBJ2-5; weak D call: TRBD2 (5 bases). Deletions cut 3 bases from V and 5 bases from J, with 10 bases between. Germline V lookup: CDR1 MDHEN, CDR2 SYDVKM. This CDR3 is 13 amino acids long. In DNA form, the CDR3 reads TGTGCCAGCAGTTTTATAACGGGGGAGACCCAGTACTTC. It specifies CASSFITGETQYF. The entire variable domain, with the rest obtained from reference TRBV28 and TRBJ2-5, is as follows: DVKVTQSSRYLVKRTGEKVFLECVQDMDHENMFWYRQDPGLGLRLIYFSYDVKMKEKGDIPEGYSVSREKKERFSLILESASTNQTSMYLCASSFITGETQYFGPGTRLLVL.

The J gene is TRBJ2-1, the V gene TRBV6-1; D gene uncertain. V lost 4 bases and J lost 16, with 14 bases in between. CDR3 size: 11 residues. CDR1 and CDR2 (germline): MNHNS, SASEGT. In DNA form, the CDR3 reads TGTGCCAGCAGTGGTCCCAGGTTCCTATTCTTC. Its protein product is CASSGPRFLFF.

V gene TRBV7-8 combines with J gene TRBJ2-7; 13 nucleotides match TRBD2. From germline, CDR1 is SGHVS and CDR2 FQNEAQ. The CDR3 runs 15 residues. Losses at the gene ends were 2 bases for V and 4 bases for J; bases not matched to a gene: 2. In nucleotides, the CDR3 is TGTGCCAGCAGCTTATCGACTAGCGGGGGGTACGAGCAGTACTTC. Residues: CASSLSTSGGYEQYF.

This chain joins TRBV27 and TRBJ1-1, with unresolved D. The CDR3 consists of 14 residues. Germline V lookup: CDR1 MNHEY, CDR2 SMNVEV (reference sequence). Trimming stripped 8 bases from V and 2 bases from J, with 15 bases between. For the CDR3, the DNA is TGTGCCAGCCAGCTCGGAGGGATCAACACTGAAGCTTTCTTT. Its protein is CASQLGGINTEAFF.

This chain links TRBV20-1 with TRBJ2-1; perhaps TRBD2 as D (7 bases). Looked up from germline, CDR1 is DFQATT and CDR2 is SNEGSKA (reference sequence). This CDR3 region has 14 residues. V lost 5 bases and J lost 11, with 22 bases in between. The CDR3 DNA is TGCAGTGCTCAAGGGGGGGGCTACTTAAATAAGCAGTTCTTC. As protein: CSAQGGGYLNKQFF.

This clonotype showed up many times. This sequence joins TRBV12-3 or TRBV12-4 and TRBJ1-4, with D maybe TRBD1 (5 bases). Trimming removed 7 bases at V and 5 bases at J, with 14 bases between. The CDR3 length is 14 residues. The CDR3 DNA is TGTGCCAGCACCCGTGGCGGGGGAAATGAAAAACTGTTTTTT. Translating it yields CASTRGGGNEKLFF.

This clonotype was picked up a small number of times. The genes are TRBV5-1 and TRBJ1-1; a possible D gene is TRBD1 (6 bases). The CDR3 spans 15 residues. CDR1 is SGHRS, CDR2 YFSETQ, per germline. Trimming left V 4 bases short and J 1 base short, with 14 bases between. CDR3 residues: CASSQPLQGNTEAFF. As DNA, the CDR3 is TGCGCCAGCAGCCAACCCCTACAGGGGAACACTGAAGCTTTCTTT.

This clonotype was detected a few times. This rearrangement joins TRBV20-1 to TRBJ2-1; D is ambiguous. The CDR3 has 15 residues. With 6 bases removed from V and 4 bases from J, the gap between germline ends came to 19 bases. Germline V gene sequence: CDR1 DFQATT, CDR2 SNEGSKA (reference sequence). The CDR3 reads CSAPALGEFYNEQFF. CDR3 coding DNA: TGCAGTGCCCCAGCCCTCGGAGAGTTTTACAATGAGCAGTTCTTC.

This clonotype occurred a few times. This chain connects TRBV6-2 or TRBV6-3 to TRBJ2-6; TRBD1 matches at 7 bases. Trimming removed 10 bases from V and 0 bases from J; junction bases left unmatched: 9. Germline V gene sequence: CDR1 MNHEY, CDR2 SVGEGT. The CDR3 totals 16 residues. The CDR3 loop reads CATGRQGFSGANVLTF. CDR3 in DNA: TGTGCCACCGGGCGACAGGGATTCTCTGGGGCCAACGTCCTGACTTTC.

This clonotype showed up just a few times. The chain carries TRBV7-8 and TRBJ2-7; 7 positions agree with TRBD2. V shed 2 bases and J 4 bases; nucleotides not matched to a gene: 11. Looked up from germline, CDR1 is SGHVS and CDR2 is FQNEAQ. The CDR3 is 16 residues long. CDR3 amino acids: CASSLSKTGGGYEQYF. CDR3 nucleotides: TGTGCCAGCAGCTTAAGTAAAACGGGAGGAGGATACGAGCAGTACTTC.

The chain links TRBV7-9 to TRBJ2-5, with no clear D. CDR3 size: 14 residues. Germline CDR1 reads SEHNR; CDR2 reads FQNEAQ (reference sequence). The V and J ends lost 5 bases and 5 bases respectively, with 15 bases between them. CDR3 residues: CASSQTSAGETQYF. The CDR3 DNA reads TGTGCCAGCAGCCAGACAAGTGCCGGGGAGACCCAGTACTTC.

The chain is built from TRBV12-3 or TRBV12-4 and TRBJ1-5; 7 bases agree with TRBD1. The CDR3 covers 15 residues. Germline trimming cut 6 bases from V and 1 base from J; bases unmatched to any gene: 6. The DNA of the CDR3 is TGTGCCAGCAGCCTAGAACAGGGGAGCAATCAGCCCCAGCATTTT. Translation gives CASSLEQGSNQPQHF.

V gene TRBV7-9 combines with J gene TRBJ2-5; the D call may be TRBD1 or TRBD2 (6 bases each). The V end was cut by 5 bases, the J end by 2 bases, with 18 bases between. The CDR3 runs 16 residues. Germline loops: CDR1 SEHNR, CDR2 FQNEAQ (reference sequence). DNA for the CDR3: TGTGCCAGCAGCACCCTGGGGGGCCAACCACAAGAGACCCAGTACTTC. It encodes CASSTLGGQPQETQYF.